The 12 T cell receptor beta chains below were found in one sample sequenced in a study of PD-L1 blockade in urothelial cancer. The sample's time point: pretreatment peripheral blood. Generated by immunoSEQ multiplex PCR, the TCRdb table keeps only in-frame clones and is missing some. This repertoire shows 75,000 to 95,000 clones, around four fifths found once; its top ten account for 6.5% to 8%. This material consisted of PBMCs, taken around atezolizumab (anti-PD-L1) treatment. The receptor source for this set is a man aged 35-49 years with urothelial cancer.

This rearrangement joins TRBV5-6 to TRBJ2-1; 14 nucleotides match TRBD2. V shed 4 bases and J 8 bases; nucleotides not matched to a gene: 8. The CDR3 extends over 16 amino acids. Germline CDR1 reads SGHDT; CDR2 reads YYEEEE. For the CDR3, the DNA is TGTGCCAGCAGCGACTCAGGGACTAGCGGGAGCCATGAGCAGTTCTTC. Its protein is CASSDSGTSGSHEQFF.

CDR3 nucleotide sequence: TGTGCCAGCAGCCCTCAACCCAGGCTGGACAATGAGCAGTTCTTC. It codes for CASSPQPRLDNEQFF. This sequence joins TRBV14 and TRBJ2-1; no clear D gene. The germline V and J ends were trimmed by 4 bases and 5 bases, with 15 bases remaining between them. Germline V gene data show CDR1 as SGHDN and CDR2 as FVKESK. The CDR3 has 15 amino acids.

The chain combines TRBV7-8 with TRBJ2-7; D may be TRBD1 (6 bases). The CDR3 loop spans 14 amino acids. CDR1 SGHVS and CDR2 FQNEAQ come from the germline V gene. V was shortened by 0 bases and J by 11 bases, with 17 bases between the two germline ends. The DNA for the CDR3 is TGTGCCAGCAGCTTAGCCGCTGCCCGGGACAAAAAGTACTTC. Protein product: CASSLAAARDKKYF.

The genes are TRBV5-4 and TRBJ2-7, with a tentative D call TRBD2 (5 bases). The CDR3 runs to 14 residues. The V end lost 5 bases, the J end lost 2 bases, and 14 bases lay between the germline ends. Germline loops: CDR1 SGHNT, CDR2 YYREEE (reference sequence). The CDR3, as DNA: TGTGCCAGCAGTATGTACGGGCGGGCCTACGAGCAGTACTTC. Translating it yields CASSMYGRAYEQYF.

The CDR3 spells CASRQGASTGELFF. The CDR3 DNA reads as TGTGCCAGCAGACAGGGGGCATCCACCGGGGAGCTGTTTTTT. The V call is TRBV6-6, the J call TRBJ2-2; 9 bases line up with TRBD1. V lost 6 bases to trimming and J lost 4 bases; unmatched junction nucleotides: 3. Germline CDR1 reads MNHNY; CDR2 reads SVGAGI (reference sequence). The CDR3 has 14 residues.

The chain joins TRBV7-9 to TRBJ2-2; TRBD1 agrees at 10 bases. The V segment lost 6 bases and the J segment 4 bases; nucleotides outside the gene matches: 2. The CDR3 runs 14 residues. Germline V gene data show CDR1 as SEHNR and CDR2 as FQNEAQ (reference sequence). CDR3 nucleotide sequence: TGTGCCAGCAGAGGACAGGGGGTCACCGGGGAGCTGTTTTTT. Encoded protein: CASRGQGVTGELFF.

The chain combines TRBV7-6 with TRBJ1-2; maybe TRBD1 (6 bases). Germline V lookup: CDR1 SGHVS, CDR2 FNYEAQ. The CDR3 is made up of 14 amino acids. Trimming stripped 2 bases from V and 8 bases from J, with 15 bases between. CDR3 bases: TGTGCCAGCAGCTTAAATGAGGGGGTGAACGGCTACACCTTC. Its protein product is CASSLNEGVNGYTF. The full variable domain, in which reference TRBV7-6 and TRBJ1-2 provide the parts outside the CDR3, is GAGVSQSPRYKVTKRGQDVALRCDPISGHVSLYWYRQALGQGPEFLTYFNYEAQQDKSGLPNDRFSAERPEGSISTLTIQRTEQRDSAMYRCASSLNEGVNGYTFGSGTRLTVV.

The chain employs TRBV4-3 and TRBJ1-1; TRBD1 matches 8 bases. CDR1 is LGHNA and CDR2 is YSLEER in the germline V gene. V lost 3 bases, J lost 7 bases, and 1 base stayed unmatched. The CDR3 extends over 12 amino acids. The CDR3 spells CASSQGTGEAFF. The CDR3 region has the DNA TGCGCCAGCAGCCAGGGGACAGGTGAAGCTTTCTTT.

The rearrangement joins TRBV7-2 to TRBJ2-3, with 10 bases identical to TRBD2. This CDR3 region has 18 residues. V lost 4 bases and J lost 3; bases outside the gene matches: 13. CDR1 is SGHTA, CDR2 FQGNSA, per germline. CDR3 residues: CASSSHLGSGRVTDTQYF. CDR3 sequence (DNA): TGTGCCAGCAGCTCCCACCTGGGGAGCGGGAGGGTAACAGATACGCAGTATTTT.

The J gene is TRBJ1-4, the V gene TRBV27; 8 nucleotides align to TRBD1. The CDR3 loop spans 14 amino acids. Germline V lookup: CDR1 MNHEY, CDR2 SMNVEV (reference sequence). Unmatched junction bases numbered 7, after V lost 7 bases and J lost 6 bases. The CDR3 is CASIQTGAYEKLFF. CDR3 DNA sequence: TGTGCCAGCATCCAGACAGGGGCGTATGAAAAACTGTTTTTT.

The rearrangement joins TRBV2 to TRBJ1-2; D remains ambiguous. This CDR3 region has 14 residues. Germline CDR1 SNHLY, CDR2 FYNNEI. Deletions cut 7 bases from V and 0 bases from J, with 12 bases between. CDR3 sequence: CASIRLGTNYGYTF. The DNA of the CDR3 is TGTGCCAGCATCAGGCTGGGTACTAACTATGGCTACACCTTC.

The genes are TRBV7-2 and TRBJ2-1, with D unclear. CDR3 length equals 15 residues. CDR1 and CDR2 from the germline V gene are SGHTA and FQGNSA. V shed 1 base and J shed 4 bases, with 11 bases lying between them. The CDR3 is CASSLGSTRYNEQFF. The CDR3 region has the DNA TGTGCCAGCAGCTTAGGGTCTACCCGTTACAATGAGCAGTTCTTC. Filled out from reference TRBV7-2 and TRBJ2-1, the complete variable domain reads GAGVSQSPSNKVTEKGKDVELRCDPISGHTALYWYRQSLGQGLEFLIYFQGNSAPDKSGLPSDRFSAERTGGSVSTLTIQRTQQEDSAVYLCASSLGSTRYNEQFFGPGTRLTVL.